A selection of T cell receptor beta chains follows, all from one sample in a study of cytomegalovirus exposure and HLA in healthy donors. The assay was immunoSEQ multiplex PCR, and TCRdb's table has in-frame clones only and misses some. The listing records over 100,000 clones. Sequenced input: PBMCs. Source of these receptors: a man aged 25 to 40 in good health and CMV-seronegative. Both conserved end residues are part of each CDR3. Each record gives: D gene, V gene, J gene, CDR3 protein, CDR3 DNA. A D gene is named only where the DNA matches it firmly.

D: .; V: TRBV4-1; J: TRBJ2-7; CDR3: CASSLGPSGFYEQYF; DNA: TGCGCCAGCAGCCTCGGTCCCTCGGGGTTTTACGAGCAGTACTTC
D: .; V: TRBV6-1; J: TRBJ1-6; CDR3: CASSALQLYNSPLHF; DNA: TGTGCCAGCAGTGCATTACAGTTATATAATTCACCCCTCCACTTT
D: TRBD2; V: TRBV7-9; J: TRBJ2-1; CDR3: CASSLVTSGFYNEQFF; DNA: TGTGCCAGCAGCTTAGTCACTAGCGGGTTTTACAATGAGCAGTTCTTC
D: .; V: TRBV27; J: TRBJ1-2; CDR3: CATRGTATNYGYTF; DNA: TGTGCCACCAGAGGAACAGCTACTAACTATGGCTACACCTTC
D: .; V: TRBV10-3; J: TRBJ2-7; CDR3: CAISEPGFYEQYF; DNA: TGTGCCATCAGTGAGCCCGGGTTCTACGAGCAGTACTTC
D: .; V: TRBV4-1; J: TRBJ1-2; CDR3: CASSQGRGYTF; DNA: TGCGCCAGCAGCCAAGGTCGGGGCTACACCTTC
D: .; V: TRBV2; J: TRBJ2-2; CDR3: CASRGQNTGELFF; DNA: TGTGCCAGCAGAGGACAGAACACCGGGGAGCTGTTTTTT
D: .; V: TRBV10-3; J: TRBJ2-7; CDR3: CAASSKGADSSYEQYF; DNA: TGTGCCGCCTCATCGAAAGGAGCGGATAGCTCCTACGAGCAGTACTTC
D: .; V: TRBV4-1; J: TRBJ1-6; CDR3: CASSEPTGNSPLHF; DNA: TGCGCCAGCAGCGAACCTACCGGGAATTCACCCCTCCACTTT
D: TRBD1; V: TRBV5-1; J: TRBJ2-3; CDR3: CASSKGQTDTQYF; DNA: TGCGCCAGCAGCAAGGGACAGACAGATACGCAGTATTTT
D: TRBD1; V: TRBV19; J: TRBJ2-5; CDR3: CASSPPVGQGGETQYF; DNA: TGTGCCAGTAGTCCCCCGGTTGGACAGGGTGGAGAGACCCAGTACTTC
D: .; V: TRBV2; J: TRBJ2-1; CDR3: CASSLLPWASNEQFF; DNA: TGTGCCAGCAGTTTACTCCCCTGGGCCTCCAATGAGCAGTTCTTC
D: TRBD2; V: TRBV9; J: TRBJ2-1; CDR3: CASSGLADYNEQFF; DNA: TGTGCCAGCAGCGGACTAGCGGACTACAATGAGCAGTTCTTC
D: .; V: TRBV18; J: TRBJ2-7; CDR3: CASSPNAGLYEQYF; DNA: TGTGCCAGCTCACCCAACGCAGGGCTCTACGAGCAGTACTTC
D: TRBD2; V: TRBV5-1; J: TRBJ2-7; CDR3: CASSSLLAGYEQYF; DNA: TGCGCCAGCAGCTCCCTACTAGCGGGGTACGAGCAGTACTTC
D: TRBD1; V: TRBV19; J: TRBJ2-7; CDR3: CASSIDGQGSYEQYF; DNA: TGTGCCAGTAGTATAGATGGACAGGGATCGTACGAGCAGTACTTC
D: TRBD1; V: TRBV6-1; J: TRBJ1-5; CDR3: CASSVYQGASGNQPQHF; DNA: TGTGCCAGCAGTGTCTACCAGGGGGCGAGCGGCAATCAGCCCCAGCATTTT
D: TRBD1; V: TRBV5-6; J: TRBJ2-7; CDR3: CATPRDRGCPSYEQYF; DNA: TGTGCCACCCCTCGGGACAGAGGCTGCCCCTCCTACGAGCAGTACTTC
D: TRBD2; V: TRBV5-1; J: TRBJ2-1; CDR3: CASSRSPGLEYNEQFF; DNA: TGCGCCAGCAGCAGATCACCGGGACTAGAATACAATGAGCAGTTCTTC
D: .; V: TRBV9; J: TRBJ1-2; CDR3: CASSVDGLPAPYGYTF; DNA: TGTGCCAGCAGCGTAGATGGCCTCCCCGCCCCCTATGGCTACACCTTC
D: .; V: TRBV5-1; J: TRBJ2-6; CDR3: CASSREGSGANVLTF; DNA: TGCGCCAGCAGCCGCGAGGGCTCTGGGGCCAACGTCCTGACTTTC
D: TRBD1; V: TRBV18; J: TRBJ1-1; CDR3: CASSPGTGFTEAFF; DNA: TGTGCCAGCTCCCCCGGGACAGGTTTCACTGAAGCTTTCTTT
D: TRBD1; V: TRBV10-3; J: TRBJ1-5; CDR3: CAIKNRGDSNQPQHF; DNA: TGTGCCATCAAGAACAGGGGGGATAGCAATCAGCCCCAGCATTTT
D: .; V: TRBV30; J: TRBJ1-5; CDR3: CAWSAQAYSNQPQHF; DNA: TGTGCCTGGAGTGCACAGGCGTATAGCAATCAGCCCCAGCATTTT
D: TRBD2; V: TRBV13; J: TRBJ2-7; CDR3: CASSSSGEYEQYF; DNA: TGTGCCAGCAGTTCTAGCGGGGAATACGAGCAGTACTTC
D: TRBD2; V: TRBV19; J: TRBJ2-1; CDR3: CASRNSGGFFEQFF; DNA: TGTGCCAGTAGGAATAGCGGGGGGTTCTTTGAGCAGTTCTTC
D: TRBD1; V: TRBV28; J: TRBJ1-1; CDR3: CASSLPGGTEAFF; DNA: TGTGCCAGCAGTTTACCAGGGGGCACTGAAGCTTTCTTT
D: .; V: TRBV19; J: TRBJ1-4; CDR3: CASSTTSSPEKLFF; DNA: TGTGCCAGTAGTACTACCTCATCCCCTGAAAAACTGTTTTTT
D: TRBD1; V: TRBV19; J: TRBJ1-5; CDR3: CASSTRTGGKGNQPQHF; DNA: TGTGCCAGTAGTACCCGGACAGGGGGAAAGGGCAATCAGCCCCAGCATTTT
D: .; V: TRBV11-2; J: TRBJ1-6; CDR3: CASSFRQGTYNSPLHF; DNA: TGTGCCAGCAGTTTTCGTCAGGGAACCTATAATTCACCCCTCCACTTT
D: .; V: TRBV7-7; J: TRBJ2-7; CDR3: CASSLGGGPGDEQYF; DNA: TGTGCCAGCAGCTTAGGCGGAGGCCCAGGGGACGAGCAGTACTTC
D: TRBD2; V: TRBV6-5; J: TRBJ2-7; CDR3: CASRAGLADYEQYF; DNA: TGTGCCAGCAGGGCGGGACTAGCGGACTACGAGCAGTACTTC
D: TRBD1; V: TRBV30; J: TRBJ2-7; CDR3: CAWSVGQGVWYEQYF; DNA: TGTGCCTGGAGTGTAGGACAGGGGGTTTGGTACGAGCAGTACTTC
D: TRBD1; V: TRBV5-1; J: TRBJ2-7; CDR3: CASSTLPGQGTYEQYF; DNA: TGCGCCAGCAGTACACTTCCGGGACAGGGGACCTACGAGCAGTACTTC
D: .; V: TRBV5-6; J: TRBJ1-5; CDR3: CASSLGPRKTGYDKPQHF; DNA: TGTGCCAGCAGCTTGGGACCCCGGAAGACAGGATATGATAAGCCCCAGCATTTT
D: .; V: TRBV28; J: TRBJ1-3; CDR3: CASRPQGKENTIYF; DNA: TGTGCCAGCAGACCCCAGGGAAAGGAGAACACCATATATTTT
D: TRBD2; V: TRBV19; J: TRBJ2-7; CDR3: CASSIGTSGPVSYEQYF; DNA: TGTGCCAGTAGTATCGGGACTAGCGGGCCCGTCTCCTACGAGCAGTACTTC
D: TRBD2; V: TRBV2; J: TRBJ2-7; CDR3: CASSEVGLGYEQYF; DNA: TGTGCCAGCAGTGAGGTGGGACTAGGGTATGAGCAGTACTTC
D: .; V: TRBV6-1; J: TRBJ2-7; CDR3: CASSESYDSPGSYEQYF; DNA: TGTGCCAGCAGTGAATCTTATGACAGTCCGGGCTCCTACGAGCAGTACTTC
D: .; V: TRBV11-2; J: TRBJ1-1; CDR3: CASSLGLTEAFF; DNA: TGTGCCAGCAGCCTGGGGCTAACTGAAGCTTTCTTT
D: .; V: TRBV7-8; J: TRBJ2-4; CDR3: CASSLVPGDVNIQYF; DNA: TGTGCCAGCAGCTTAGTCCCAGGGGACGTCAACATTCAGTACTTC
D: .; V: TRBV11-2; J: TRBJ2-3; CDR3: CASSLAFGTDTQYF; DNA: TGTGCCAGCAGCCTAGCATTTGGCACAGATACGCAGTATTTT
D: .; V: TRBV29-1; J: TRBJ1-5; CDR3: CSVLDPGAQHF; DNA: TGCAGCGTCCTTGACCCCGGGGCCCAGCATTTT